These T cell receptor beta chains were read from a single sample in a study of regulatory T cells in long-lasting Graves disease. TCRdb redid the calling of the multiplex PCR reads with MiXCR, one entry per CDR3 protein. The table lists roughly 380,000 distinct CDR3 sequences, around 15% of them singletons. The sequencing here drew on peripheral blood mononuclear cells (PBMCs), taken at new diagnosis, from a patient treated with antithyroid drugs. These receptors were obtained from a female donor with Graves disease. Both conserved end residues are part of each CDR3. The order of the fields is J gene, CDR3 length, V gene, clone size, D gene, CDR3 DNA, CDR3 protein. D genes are given only for firm matches. Only some rows state a clone size, as once, few, many or a class for expanded clones.

TRBJ2-1,15,TRBV7-3,many,TRBD2,TGTGCCAGCAGCTTAGGGCTAGCGGGAGCGGGTGAGCAGTTCTTC,CASSLGLAGAGEQFF
TRBJ2-7,18,TRBV28,many,TRBD1,TGTGCCAGCAGTTTATATCTCGGGGACAGGTGGTTGGGCCACGAGCAGTACTTC,CASSLYLGDRWLGHEQYF
TRBJ2-7,13,TRBV13,.,.,TGTGCCAGCAGCTTAACGCGTTCCTACGAGCAGTACTTC,CASSLTRSYEQYF
TRBJ2-1,15,TRBV12-3/TRBV12-4,many,.,TGTGCCAGCAGTTTAAGAGCGGGTAGCTACAATGAGCAGTTCTTC,CASSLRAGSYNEQFF
TRBJ2-7,13,TRBV27,.,.,TGTGCCAGCAGAGGGGTTCAGTCCTACGAGCAGTACTTC,CASRGVQSYEQYF
TRBJ2-5,14,TRBV27,many,TRBD1,TGTGCCAGCAGCTTACAGGGGGTGCGCGAGACCCAGTACTTC,CASSLQGVRETQYF
TRBJ2-7,12,TRBV4-1,many,.,TGCGCCAGCAGCCCTGACCACTACGAGCAGTACTTC,CASSPDHYEQYF
TRBJ2-1,16,TRBV18,.,TRBD2,TGTGCCAGCTCACCTCGGACTAGCGGGAGAGCGGATGAGCAGTTCTTC,CASSPRTSGRADEQFF
TRBJ2-1,15,TRBV7-3,many,TRBD2,TGTGCCAGCAGCTTAAAACTAGCGGGAGCAGGTGAGCAGTTCTTC,CASSLKLAGAGEQFF
TRBJ2-7,16,TRBV7-8,many,TRBD1,TGTGCCAGCAGCTCGATCCGGGACAGGGGTGCTTACGAGCAGTACTTC,CASSSIRDRGAYEQYF
TRBJ2-5,15,TRBV6-1,many,.,TGTGCCAGCAGGGGACTTTCAGGAATCGCGGAGACCCAGTACTTC,CASRGLSGIAETQYF
TRBJ1-2,12,TRBV13,many,.,TGTGCCAGCACCCGAACCTTCTATGGCTACACCTTC,CASTRTFYGYTF
TRBJ2-3,14,TRBV12-3/TRBV12-4,many,.,TGTGCCAGCACCCTTGGGCCCGGCACAGATACGCAGTATTTT,CASTLGPGTDTQYF
TRBJ1-1,12,TRBV3-1,many,.,TGTGCCAGCAGCCGTAGGGACGAGAAAGCTTTCTTT,CASSRRDEKAFF
TRBJ2-4,14,TRBV12-3/TRBV12-4,.,TRBD1,TGTGCCAGCAGTTCCCGGGACAGGGGGAACATTCAGTACTTC,CASSSRDRGNIQYF
TRBJ1-2,14,TRBV7-2,many,.,TGTGCCAGCAGCCAACAGGCTGGGAGTTATGGCTACACCTTC,CASSQQAGSYGYTF
TRBJ2-1,13,TRBV19,.,.,TGTGCCAGTAGTACGAGACAGGAGGATGAGCAGTTCTTC,CASSTRQEDEQFF
TRBJ1-2,12,TRBV14,many,.,TGTGCCAGCAGCCAAGATCCTTATGGCTACACCTTC,CASSQDPYGYTF
TRBJ1-4,14,TRBV6-2/TRBV6-3,many,.,TGTGCCAGCAAGTTAGGGACCCTTGGGGAAAAACTGTTTTTT,CASKLGTLGEKLFF
TRBJ1-2,13,TRBV10-3,.,.,TGTGCCATCGACCCAGAGAGAAACTATGGCTACACCTTC,CAIDPERNYGYTF
TRBJ2-5,14,TRBV6-2/TRBV6-3,few,TRBD1,TGTGCCAGCAGGGACGGACAGGGAGGAGAGACCCAGTACTTC,CASRDGQGGETQYF
TRBJ1-5,12,TRBV10-3,few,.,TGTGCCATCAGTTCTTTCAATCAGCCCCAGCATTTT,CAISSFNQPQHF
TRBJ2-3,14,TRBV7-3,many,.,TGTGCCAGCAGCTTCGGCGGGGGCACAGATACGCAGTATTTT,CASSFGGGTDTQYF
TRBJ2-7,15,TRBV6-1,.,.,TGTGCCAGCAGTGAAGCCCGGGACTTCTCCTACGAGCAGTACTTC,CASSEARDFSYEQYF
TRBJ1-6,18,TRBV7-6,few,TRBD1,TGTGCCAGCAGCTTAGCGCGACAGGGTATTCCCTATAATTCACCCCTCCACTTT,CASSLARQGIPYNSPLHF
TRBJ2-3,14,TRBV6-2/TRBV6-3,many,.,TGTGCCAGCAGTTATTCGGTTACAGCAGATACGCAGTATTTT,CASSYSVTADTQYF
TRBJ2-5,15,TRBV11-2,many,.,TGTGCCAGCAGTCAAACGGGGAATTCCCAAGAGACCCAGTACTTC,CASSQTGNSQETQYF
TRBJ2-5,13,TRBV29-1,few,.,TGCAGCGTGGCGCAGGGATACCAAGAGACCCAGTACTTC,CSVAQGYQETQYF
TRBJ2-1,14,TRBV28,many,.,TGTGCCAGCAGAGGGAGCGGCTCCTACAATGAGCAGTTCTTC,CASRGSGSYNEQFF
TRBJ2-1,15,TRBV12-3/TRBV12-4,once,TRBD1,TGTGCCACTTTAGCCGGGACAGGGGACCAGGAGGAGCAGTTCTTC,CATLAGTGDQEEQFF
TRBJ2-2,14,TRBV2,few,TRBD1,TGTGCCGGCCGACAGGGCGCGAACACCGGGGAGCTGTTTTTT,CAGRQGANTGELFF
TRBJ2-5,15,TRBV5-1,many,.,TGCGCCAGCAGCTTGTTGCCCAGCTACCAAGAGACCCAGTACTTC,CASSLLPSYQETQYF
TRBJ1-1,13,TRBV2,.,.,TGTGCCAGCACGGTTACTTCGAACACTGAAGCTTTCTTT,CASTVTSNTEAFF
TRBJ1-6,14,TRBV12-3/TRBV12-4,.,.,TGTGCCAGCAGACCACCCAGGGCAGATTCACCCCTCCACTTT,CASRPPRADSPLHF
TRBJ2-2,16,TRBV5-1,.,.,TGCGCCAGCAGCTTACAGGCAGGAGAGAACACCGGGGAGCTGTTTTTT,CASSLQAGENTGELFF
TRBJ2-3,16,TRBV6-1,.,TRBD2,TGTGCCAGCAGTAGGGGACTAGCGGGGACCCGGGATACGCAGTATTTT,CASSRGLAGTRDTQYF
TRBJ2-1,16,TRBV7-2,many,TRBD1,TGTGCCAGCAGCATCAGGGGGTTCCGCTATTACAATGAGCAGTTCTTC,CASSIRGFRYYNEQFF
TRBJ2-2,15,TRBV12-5,.,.,TGTGCTAGTGGTTTGACGCTAGCGAACACCGGGGAGCTGTTTTTT,CASGLTLANTGELFF
TRBJ2-2,15,TRBV20-1,.,.,TGCAGTGCTAGAGATCTACAGAGAGACACCGGGGAGCTGTTTTTT,CSARDLQRDTGELFF
TRBJ2-3,12,TRBV18,many,.,TGTGCCAGCGGCTGGCGGACAGATACGCAGTATTTT,CASGWRTDTQYF
TRBJ2-2,14,TRBV11-2,few,.,TGTGCCAGCAGTCCGGTTAGGGGCACCGGGGAGCTGTTTTTT,CASSPVRGTGELFF
TRBJ2-1,15,TRBV10-3,.,.,TGTGCCATCAGTACCACAGGAGGCTCCTACAATGAGCAGTTCTTC,CAISTTGGSYNEQFF
TRBJ1-6,16,TRBV10-3,many,TRBD1,TGTGCCATCAGTGGGGGGGAGACAGGGTATCATTCACCCCTCCACTTT,CAISGGETGYHSPLHF
TRBJ1-1,14,TRBV19,few,.,TGTGCCAGTAGAGACGGAACAATGAACACTGAAGCTTTCTTT,CASRDGTMNTEAFF
TRBJ1-2,12,TRBV2,many,.,TGTGCCAGCAACGGGGTTTTGATTGGCTACACCTTC,CASNGVLIGYTF
TRBJ2-3,16,TRBV7-2,.,TRBD2,TGTGCCAGCAGCCCGGGACTAGCGGGAGCGCAAGATACGCAGTATTTT,CASSPGLAGAQDTQYF
TRBJ2-5,16,TRBV4-1,.,TRBD2,TGCGCCAGCAGCCAATACTGGACTAGCGGGGGGGGGACCCAGTACTTC,CASSQYWTSGGGTQYF
TRBJ1-5,15,TRBV20-1,many,TRBD1,TGCAGTGCAACTTACAGGGGGCAGGGGGATCAGCCCCAGCATTTT,CSATYRGQGDQPQHF
TRBJ2-7,14,TRBV30,many,TRBD1,TGTGCCTGGAGTGCGACAGGGTCAAGTGTCGAGCAGTACTTC,CAWSATGSSVEQYF
TRBJ1-2,16,TRBV20-1,few,TRBD1,TGCAGTGCCGCAACTAACAGGGGGGGGCGGGAGCAGTGCTACACCTTC,CSAATNRGGREQCYTF